A selection of T cell receptor beta chains follows, all from one sample in a study of blood T cell repertoires in COVID-19. Sequenced by immunoSEQ multiplex PCR; TCRdb stores in-frame clones only, minus some. The sample holds over 200,000 clones, more than 70% seen once. Sequenced material: peripheral blood. The source is an elderly man with acute or convalescent COVID-19. Each CDR3 is given with its conserved first and last residue. The D gene is left open where the match is weak. Not every row has a clone size; where given, it reads once, few, many or a size class.

V: TRBV5-1
D: .
size: .
J: TRBJ2-1
DNA: TGCGCCAGCAGCTTGGGGCAGGGTAACAATGAGCAGTTCTTC
CDR3: CASSLGQGNNEQFF

V: TRBV7-2
D: TRBD1
size: .
J: TRBJ1-2
DNA: TGTGCCAGCAGCTTTAGTCAGGGGGCTGGCTACACCTTC
CDR3: CASSFSQGAGYTF

V: TRBV4-1
D: .
size: .
J: TRBJ1-2
DNA: TGCGCCAGCAGCCAAGATATGGGACAACGGGTCTATGGCTACACCTTC
CDR3: CASSQDMGQRVYGYTF

V: TRBV5-1
D: TRBD1
size: .
J: TRBJ2-1
DNA: TGCGCCAGCAGCTTCGACAGGGGTCTGCATGAGCAGTTCTTC
CDR3: CASSFDRGLHEQFF

V: TRBV30
D: .
size: .
J: TRBJ1-6
DNA: TGTGCCTGGAGTTCTAAACAGGGCGGTTATTCACCCCTCCACTTT
CDR3: CAWSSKQGGYSPLHF

V: TRBV29-1
D: TRBD1
size: .
J: TRBJ1-2
DNA: TGCAGCGTTGTCAGGGGGACCAACTATGGCTACACCTTC
CDR3: CSVVRGTNYGYTF

V: TRBV18
D: TRBD2
size: .
J: TRBJ2-2
DNA: TGTGCCAGCTCACCTCGGGAGGTTCGGGTCACCGGGGAGCTGTTTTTT
CDR3: CASSPREVRVTGELFF

V: TRBV14
D: .
size: once
J: TRBJ2-1
DNA: TGTGCCAGCAGCCAAGCGGAGGGGACGTACCTACACAATGAGCAGTTCTTC
CDR3: CASSQAEGTYLHNEQFF

V: TRBV6-5
D: TRBD1
size: .
J: TRBJ1-2
DNA: TGTGCCAGCACTACTATTGGGACAGGGCTCTATGGCTACACCTTC
CDR3: CASTTIGTGLYGYTF

V: TRBV7-2
D: TRBD2
size: .
J: TRBJ2-2
DNA: TGTGCCAGCAGCTTCGGCGGGGGGGGGCGCGGCACCGGGGAGCTGTTTTTT
CDR3: CASSFGGGGRGTGELFF

V: TRBV6-6
D: .
size: once
J: TRBJ2-2
DNA: TGTGCCAGCAGTAGAACAGGGAGAGATACCGGGGAGCTGTTTTTT
CDR3: CASSRTGRDTGELFF

V: TRBV2
D: TRBD2
size: few
J: TRBJ2-7
DNA: TGTGCCAGCAGTGCTGTGGGAGGGCCGCACGAGCAGTACTTC
CDR3: CASSAVGGPHEQYF

V: TRBV7-9
D: .
size: .
J: TRBJ2-2
DNA: TGTGCCAGTGGTGTCGGGTACTCGCGGGACGGGGAGCTGTTTTTT
CDR3: CASGVGYSRDGELFF

V: TRBV28
D: .
size: .
J: TRBJ1-2
DNA: TGTGCCAGCAGTTTATCGGACTATGGCTACACCTTC
CDR3: CASSLSDYGYTF

V: TRBV19
D: TRBD2
size: .
J: TRBJ2-7
DNA: TGTGCCAGTAGCCATAGCGGGGGAAGCTCCTACGAGCAGTACTTC
CDR3: CASSHSGGSSYEQYF

V: TRBV13
D: .
size: once
J: TRBJ1-4
DNA: TGTGCCAGCAGCCAACAACAGGGACCTAATGAAAAACTGTTTTTT
CDR3: CASSQQQGPNEKLFF

V: TRBV7-8
D: TRBD1
size: .
J: TRBJ1-5
DNA: TGTGCCAGCAGCTTAGCCGACAGGGATCAGCCCCAGCATTTT
CDR3: CASSLADRDQPQHF

V: TRBV19
D: TRBD1
size: .
J: TRBJ1-6
DNA: TGTGCCAGTAGAGAACAGGGGGCCAATTCACCCCTCCACTTT
CDR3: CASREQGANSPLHF

V: TRBV4-2
D: TRBD2
size: once
J: TRBJ2-7
DNA: TGTGCCAGCAGCCACGGGACTACCCGCGAGCAGTACTTC
CDR3: CASSHGTTREQYF

V: TRBV19
D: TRBD1
size: .
J: TRBJ1-5
DNA: TGTGCCAGTAGTCCGACAGGGGGAACCCAGCCCCAGCATTTT
CDR3: CASSPTGGTQPQHF

V: TRBV24-1
D: TRBD1
size: .
J: TRBJ2-3
DNA: TGTGCCACCAGTGATTTTGGACAGGGGGCGAGAGATACGCAGTATTTT
CDR3: CATSDFGQGARDTQYF

V: TRBV7-2
D: .
size: once
J: TRBJ2-7
DNA: TGTGCCAGCAGCTTACCCGGCAGGAACGAGCAGTACTTC
CDR3: CASSLPGRNEQYF

V: TRBV30
D: .
size: .
J: TRBJ1-2
DNA: TGTGCCTGGACCGTAGGAGGGGCAGGAGAAATATATGGCTACACCTTC
CDR3: CAWTVGGAGEIYGYTF

V: TRBV5-1
D: TRBD1
size: .
J: TRBJ2-7
DNA: TGCGCCAGCAGCTTCCGGGACAGGGGCCCCGGTACCTACGAGCAGTACTTC
CDR3: CASSFRDRGPGTYEQYF

V: TRBV5-6
D: TRBD1
size: few
J: TRBJ1-6
DNA: TGTGCCAGCAGCTTGGCGGGGGACAGCCGCAATTCACCCCTCCACTTT
CDR3: CASSLAGDSRNSPLHF

V: TRBV5-1
D: TRBD1
size: .
J: TRBJ2-1
DNA: TGCGCCAGCAGAATCTCCGAGGGGGCCCGGGGCAATGAGCAGTTCTTC
CDR3: CASRISEGARGNEQFF

V: TRBV5-1
D: TRBD2
size: .
J: TRBJ2-3
DNA: TGCGCCAGCAGCCCTAGCGGGATCGCAGATACGCAGTATTTT
CDR3: CASSPSGIADTQYF

V: TRBV29-1
D: .
size: .
J: TRBJ2-1
DNA: TGCAGCGTTGCGAGGAGACTAGTTGACGAGCAGTTCTTC
CDR3: CSVARRLVDEQFF

V: TRBV6-5
D: TRBD1
size: once
J: TRBJ2-7
DNA: TGTGCCAGCAGTTCGAACAGGGGAGACACGCAGTACTTC
CDR3: CASSSNRGDTQYF

V: TRBV5-1
D: .
size: .
J: TRBJ1-1
DNA: TGCGCCAGCAGCCCAGGGCGGGGGAACACTGAAGCTTTCTTT
CDR3: CASSPGRGNTEAFF

V: TRBV30
D: TRBD1
size: .
J: TRBJ2-7
DNA: TGTGCCTGGACCAGGGGGTACGAGCAGTACTTC
CDR3: CAWTRGYEQYF

V: TRBV6-1
D: .
size: once
J: TRBJ1-1
DNA: TGTGCCAGCAGTGAAACTGTCTTTCCGGGAGTAACTGAAGCTTTCTTT
CDR3: CASSETVFPGVTEAFF

V: TRBV5-6
D: TRBD1
size: .
J: TRBJ1-4
DNA: TGTGCCAGCAGCTTCTTTTCGACAGGGGTCCCCGCAACTAATGAAAAACTGTTTTTT
CDR3: CASSFFSTGVPATNEKLFF

V: TRBV3-1/TRBV3-2
D: TRBD2
size: .
J: TRBJ2-5
DNA: TGTGCCAGCAGCCAAGTCCCAGCGGGGGGCAGAGAGACCCAGTACTTC
CDR3: CASSQVPAGGRETQYF

V: TRBV18
D: .
size: .
J: TRBJ1-6
DNA: TGTGCCAGCTCACCACCGCGGGACGGAGAAAATTCACCCCTCCACTTT
CDR3: CASSPPRDGENSPLHF

V: TRBV5-6
D: .
size: .
J: TRBJ2-3
DNA: TGTGCCAGCAGCTTCATACGAGCTAGCACAGATACGCAGTATTTT
CDR3: CASSFIRASTDTQYF

V: TRBV15
D: .
size: .
J: TRBJ2-1
DNA: TGTGCCACCAGCAGACAGGGATACAATGAGCAGTTCTTC
CDR3: CATSRQGYNEQFF